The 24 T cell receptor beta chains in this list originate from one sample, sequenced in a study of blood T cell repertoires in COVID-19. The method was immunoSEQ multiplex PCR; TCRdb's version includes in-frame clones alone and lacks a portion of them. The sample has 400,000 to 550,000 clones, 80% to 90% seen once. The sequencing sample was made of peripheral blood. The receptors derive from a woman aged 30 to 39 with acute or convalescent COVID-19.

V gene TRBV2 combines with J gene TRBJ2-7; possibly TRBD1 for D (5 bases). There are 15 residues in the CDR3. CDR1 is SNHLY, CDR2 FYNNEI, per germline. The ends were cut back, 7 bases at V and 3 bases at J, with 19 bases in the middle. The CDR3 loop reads CASIPADTTDYEQYF. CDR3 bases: TGTGCCAGCATTCCCGCGGACACGACAGACTACGAGCAGTACTTC.

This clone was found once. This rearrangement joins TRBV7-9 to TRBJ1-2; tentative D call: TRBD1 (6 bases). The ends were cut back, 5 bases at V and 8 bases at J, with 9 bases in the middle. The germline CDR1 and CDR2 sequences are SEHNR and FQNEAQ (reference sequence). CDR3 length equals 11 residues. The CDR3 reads CASSPTGGYTF. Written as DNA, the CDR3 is TGTGCCAGCAGCCCGACAGGCGGCTACACCTTC.

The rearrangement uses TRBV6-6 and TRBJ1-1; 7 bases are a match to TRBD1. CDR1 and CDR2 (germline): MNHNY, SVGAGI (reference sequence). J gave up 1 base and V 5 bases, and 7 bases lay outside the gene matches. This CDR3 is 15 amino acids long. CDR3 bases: TGTGCCAGCAGTCCTAGCCGGGACAGGAACACTGAAGCTTTCTTT. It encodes CASSPSRDRNTEAFF.

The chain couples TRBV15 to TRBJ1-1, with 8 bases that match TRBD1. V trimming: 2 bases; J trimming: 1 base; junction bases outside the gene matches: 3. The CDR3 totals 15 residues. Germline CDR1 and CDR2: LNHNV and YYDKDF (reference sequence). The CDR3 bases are TGTGCCACCAGCAGACGGACAGGGAGGAACACTGAAGCTTTCTTT. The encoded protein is CATSRRTGRNTEAFF.

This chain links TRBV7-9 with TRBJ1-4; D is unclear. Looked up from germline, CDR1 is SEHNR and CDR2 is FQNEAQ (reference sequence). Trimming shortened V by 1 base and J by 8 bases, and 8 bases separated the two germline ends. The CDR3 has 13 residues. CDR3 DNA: TGTGCCAGCAGCTTAGGAGGAGGAGAAAAACTGTTTTTT. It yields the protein CASSLGGGEKLFF.

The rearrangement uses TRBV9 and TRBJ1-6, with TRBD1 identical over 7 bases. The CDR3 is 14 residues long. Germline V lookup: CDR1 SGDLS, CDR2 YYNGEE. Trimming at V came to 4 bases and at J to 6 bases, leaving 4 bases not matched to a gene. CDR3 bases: TGTGCCAGCAGCCCCGGACAGGCTAATTCACCCCTCCACTTT. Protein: CASSPGQANSPLHF.

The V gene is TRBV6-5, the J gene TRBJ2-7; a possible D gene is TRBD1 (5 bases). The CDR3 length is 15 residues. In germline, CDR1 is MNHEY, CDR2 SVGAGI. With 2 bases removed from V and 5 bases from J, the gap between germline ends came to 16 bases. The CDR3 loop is CASSYHQGDRDEQYF. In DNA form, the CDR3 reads TGTGCCAGCAGTTACCACCAGGGTGACAGAGACGAGCAGTACTTC.

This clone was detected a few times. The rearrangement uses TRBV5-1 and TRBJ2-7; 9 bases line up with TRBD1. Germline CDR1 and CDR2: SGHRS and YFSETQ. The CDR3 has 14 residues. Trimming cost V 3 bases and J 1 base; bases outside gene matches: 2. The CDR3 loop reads CASSSTGGSYEQYF. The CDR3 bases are TGCGCCAGCAGCTCGACAGGGGGATCCTACGAGCAGTACTTC.

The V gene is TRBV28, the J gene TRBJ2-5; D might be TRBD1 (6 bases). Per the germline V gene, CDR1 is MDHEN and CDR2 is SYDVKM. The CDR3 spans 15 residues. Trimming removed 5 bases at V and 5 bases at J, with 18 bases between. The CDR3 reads CASSPIRGGWETQYF. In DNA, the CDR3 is TGTGCCAGCAGTCCCATCCGAGGGGGATGGGAGACCCAGTACTTC.

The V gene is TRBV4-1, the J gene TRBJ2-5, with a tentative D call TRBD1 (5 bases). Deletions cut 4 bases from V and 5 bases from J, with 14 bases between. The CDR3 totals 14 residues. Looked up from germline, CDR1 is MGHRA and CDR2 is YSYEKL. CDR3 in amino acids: CASSPQSGKETQYF. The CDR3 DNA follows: TGCGCCAGCAGCCCACAGTCAGGGAAGGAGACCCAGTACTTC.

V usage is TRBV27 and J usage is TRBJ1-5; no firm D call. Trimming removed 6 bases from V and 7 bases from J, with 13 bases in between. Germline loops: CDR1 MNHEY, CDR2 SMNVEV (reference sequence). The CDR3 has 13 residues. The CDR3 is CASSARERQPQHF. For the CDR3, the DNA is TGTGCCAGCAGCGCGAGAGAAAGACAGCCCCAGCATTTT.

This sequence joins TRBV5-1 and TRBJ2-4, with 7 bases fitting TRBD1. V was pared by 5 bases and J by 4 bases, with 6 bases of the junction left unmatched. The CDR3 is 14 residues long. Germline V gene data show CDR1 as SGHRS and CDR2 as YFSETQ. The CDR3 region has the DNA TGCGCCAGCAGGGTTGGGACAGAAAAAAACATTCAGTACTTC. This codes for CASRVGTEKNIQYF.

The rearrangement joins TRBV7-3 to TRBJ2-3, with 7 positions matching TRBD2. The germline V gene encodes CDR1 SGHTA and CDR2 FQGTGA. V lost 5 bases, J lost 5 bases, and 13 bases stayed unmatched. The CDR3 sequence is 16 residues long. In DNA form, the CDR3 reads TGTGCCAGCAGCCTCGCTGGGGGGGACCAGGGAGATACGCAGTATTTT. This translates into CASSLAGGDQGDTQYF.

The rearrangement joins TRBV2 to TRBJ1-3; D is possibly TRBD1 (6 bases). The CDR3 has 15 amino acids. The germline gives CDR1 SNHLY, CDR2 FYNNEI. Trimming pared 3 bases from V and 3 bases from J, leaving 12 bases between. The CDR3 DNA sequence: TGTGCCAGCAGTGAGGGCAGGGGTTTTGGAAACACCATATATTTT. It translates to CASSEGRGFGNTIYF.

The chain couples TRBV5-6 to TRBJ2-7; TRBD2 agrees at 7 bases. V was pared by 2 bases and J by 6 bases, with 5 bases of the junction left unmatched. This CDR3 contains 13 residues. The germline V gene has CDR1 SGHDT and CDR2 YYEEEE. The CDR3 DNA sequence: TGTGCCAGCAGCTTCCCGGGGGGAATCGAGCAGTACTTC. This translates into CASSFPGGIEQYF.

Here the CDR3 DNA reads TGTGCCAGCAGCCACTACGGGGAGAATTCACCCCTCCACTTT. It translates to CASSHYGENSPLHF. This chain joins TRBV3-1 (or the pseudogene TRBV3-2) and TRBJ1-6; D is undetermined. This CDR3 has 14 residues. The germline V gene encodes CDR1 LGHDT and CDR2 YNNKEL (reference sequence). The ends were cut back, 3 bases at V and 7 bases at J, with 10 bases in the middle.

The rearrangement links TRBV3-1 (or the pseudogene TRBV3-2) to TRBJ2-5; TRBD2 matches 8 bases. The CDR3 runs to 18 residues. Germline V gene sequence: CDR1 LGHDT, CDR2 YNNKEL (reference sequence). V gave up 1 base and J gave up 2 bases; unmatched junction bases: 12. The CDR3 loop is CASSQGTLSASGQETQYF. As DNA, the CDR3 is TGTGCCAGCAGCCAAGGGACCCTGTCAGCTAGCGGGCAAGAGACCCAGTACTTC.

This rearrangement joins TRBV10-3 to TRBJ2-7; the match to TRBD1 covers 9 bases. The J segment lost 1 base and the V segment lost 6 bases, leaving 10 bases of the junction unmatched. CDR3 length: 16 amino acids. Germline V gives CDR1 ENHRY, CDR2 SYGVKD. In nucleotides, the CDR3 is TGTGCCATCAGCCGACCGAGGGACAGGGTATCCTACGAGCAGTACTTC. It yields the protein CAISRPRDRVSYEQYF.

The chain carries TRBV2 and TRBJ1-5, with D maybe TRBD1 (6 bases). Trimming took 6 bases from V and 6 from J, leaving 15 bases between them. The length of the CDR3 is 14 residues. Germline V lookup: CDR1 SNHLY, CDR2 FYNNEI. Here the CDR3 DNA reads TGTGCCAGCAGCCGAACAGGGCAACGTCAGCCCCAGCATTTT. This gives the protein CASSRTGQRQPQHF.

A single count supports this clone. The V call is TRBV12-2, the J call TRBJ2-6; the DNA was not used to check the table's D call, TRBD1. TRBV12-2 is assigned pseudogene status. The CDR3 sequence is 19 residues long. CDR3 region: CASRFRKEGDSSGANVLTF. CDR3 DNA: TGTGCAAGTCGCTTTAGGAAGGAAGGGGACAGCTCTGGGGCCAACGTCCTGACTTTC.

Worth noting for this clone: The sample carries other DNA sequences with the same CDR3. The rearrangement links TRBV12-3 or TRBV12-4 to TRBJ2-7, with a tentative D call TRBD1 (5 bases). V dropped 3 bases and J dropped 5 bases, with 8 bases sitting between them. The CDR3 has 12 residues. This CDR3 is CASSFQGHEQYF. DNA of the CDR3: TGTGCCAGCAGTTTTCAGGGCCACGAGCAGTACTTC.

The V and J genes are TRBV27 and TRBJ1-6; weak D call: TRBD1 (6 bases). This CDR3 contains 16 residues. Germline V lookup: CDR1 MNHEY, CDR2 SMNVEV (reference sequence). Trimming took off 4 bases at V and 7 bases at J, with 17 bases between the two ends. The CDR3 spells CASSSPLRGGNSPLHF. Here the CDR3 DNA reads TGTGCCAGCAGTTCACCCCTCAGGGGTGGGAATTCACCCCTCCACTTT.

The CDR3 nucleotides read TGTGCCAGCAGCGGGGGACAGAGAGGGGAGACCCAGTACTTC. It translates to CASSGGQRGETQYF. This chain uses TRBV3-1 (or the pseudogene TRBV3-2) with TRBJ2-5, with 7 bases fitting TRBD1. Trimming took 5 bases from V and 5 from J; bases not matched to a gene: 8. CDR3 length: 14 residues. Germline CDR1 reads LGHDT; CDR2 reads YNNKEL (reference sequence).

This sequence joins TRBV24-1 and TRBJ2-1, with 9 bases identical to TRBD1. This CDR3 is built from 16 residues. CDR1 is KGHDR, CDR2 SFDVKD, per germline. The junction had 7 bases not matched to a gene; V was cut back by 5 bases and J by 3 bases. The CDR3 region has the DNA TGTGCCACCAGTGCTCCGGGACAGGGTGACTACAATGAGCAGTTCTTC. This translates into CATSAPGQGDYNEQFF.